One sample yielded the 31 T cell receptor beta chains listed below, sequenced in a study of lymphopenia after photon versus proton radiotherapy. Some clones are missing from TCRdb's copy, which holds only in-frame ones; the method was immunoSEQ multiplex PCR. Of 25,000 to 30,000 clones listed, around 81% are singletons. Sample: peripheral blood, taken from a patient treated with photon-based radiotherapy. Receptors were obtained from a middle-aged man with gastric cancer.

The chain carries TRBV15 and TRBJ2-2; TRBD2 might be the D (7 bases). Germline CDR1 is LNHNV and CDR2 is YYDKDF (reference sequence). CDR3 length equals 16 residues. Trimming shortened V by 3 bases and J by 4 bases, and 15 bases separated the two germline ends. Here the CDR3 reads CATSRWGGSGTGELFF. CDR3 nucleotides: TGTGCCACCAGCAGGTGGGGGGGCTCGGGCACCGGGGAGCTGTTTTTT.

This chain joins TRBV10-1 and TRBJ2-3; the D is unclear. The CDR3 has 14 amino acids. V dropped 3 bases and J dropped 4 bases, with 11 bases sitting between them. Per germline, CDR1 WNHNN and CDR2 SYGVQD (reference sequence). DNA for the CDR3: TGCGCCAGCAGTGACCCTAAGGTCGCAGATACGCAGTATTTT. It is translated as CASSDPKVADTQYF.

This clone was seen once. V and J are TRBV7-2 and TRBJ2-7; 9 positions agree with TRBD2. Trimming at V came to 5 bases and at J to 3 bases, leaving 8 bases not matched to a gene. Per the germline V gene, CDR1 is SGHTA and CDR2 is FQGNSA. The CDR3 covers 15 residues. CDR3 region: CASSQQAGGLYEQYV. The DNA for the CDR3 is TGTGCCAGCAGCCAACAAGCGGGGGGACTCTACGAGCAGTACGTC.

This chain joins TRBV7-3 and TRBJ2-6, with 7 bases lining up with TRBD1. V was clipped by 5 bases and J by 0 bases; unmatched bases: 4. CDR1 is SGHTA, CDR2 FQGTGA, per germline. CDR3 size: 16 residues. The CDR3 here is CASSRDSGSGANVLTF. The CDR3 DNA reads TGTGCCAGCAGCCGGGACAGTGGCTCTGGGGCCAACGTCCTGACTTTC.

The chain uses TRBV29-1 and TRBJ1-3; 9 nucleotides line up with TRBD1. Trimming removed 8 bases from V and 1 base from J; junction bases left unmatched: 9. This CDR3 is 15 amino acids long. Germline loops: CDR1 SQVTM, CDR2 ANQGSEA. The CDR3 here is CSPRDRVYSGNTIYF. CDR3 DNA: TGCAGCCCCCGGGACAGGGTTTATTCTGGAAACACCATATATTTT.

This clone was observed a few times. The rearrangement joins TRBV28 to TRBJ2-3; 9 nucleotides agree with TRBD1. The CDR3 runs to 16 residues. The germline CDR1 and CDR2 sequences are MDHEN and SYDVKM. The ends lost 7 bases at V and 2 bases at J; junction bases unmatched: 10. For the CDR3, the DNA is TGTGCCAGCAAATTACCGGGACAGGGCACCACAGATACGCAGTATTTT. It is translated as CASKLPGQGTTDTQYF.

The V call is TRBV19, the J call TRBJ1-5; a weak D match, TRBD1 (6 bases). From germline, CDR1 is LNHDA and CDR2 SQIVND (reference sequence). CDR3 size: 17 residues. The V gene lost 4 bases and the J gene lost 0 bases, with 16 bases spanning the gap. CDR3 in DNA: TGTGCCAGTAGTAAACCTCAGGGGCTTTATAGCAATCAGCCCCAGCATTTT. The encoded protein is CASSKPQGLYSNQPQHF.

The CDR3 nucleotides read TGTGCCAGCAGCTTAGAAGGTGGCTACGAGCAGTACTTC. The encoded protein is CASSLEGGYEQYF. The chain is built from TRBV7-6 and TRBJ2-7; D is uncertain. The V end was cut by 1 base, the J end by 3 bases, with 7 bases between. The germline CDR1 and CDR2 sequences are SGHVS and FNYEAQ. The CDR3 is 13 amino acids.

J is TRBJ2-2 and V is TRBV5-1, with TRBD2 matching 10 bases. This CDR3 is 15 amino acids long. V lost 6 bases and J lost 1; bases outside the gene matches: 3. CDR1 SGHRS and CDR2 YFSETQ come from the germline V gene. CDR3 DNA: TGCGCCAGCATGGCTAGCGGGGGGAACACCGGGGAGCTGTTTTTT. Protein product: CASMASGGNTGELFF.

This clone was seen only once. This chain connects TRBV5-6 to TRBJ2-3; D is unclear. With 0 bases removed from V and 5 bases from J, the gap between germline ends came to 1 base. Germline V CDR1 and CDR2: SGHDT, YYEEEE. The CDR3 covers 11 residues. CDR3 region: CASSLEDTQYF. CDR3 nucleotides: TGTGCCAGCAGCTTGGAAGATACGCAGTATTTT.

The gene calls are TRBV5-1 and TRBJ2-5; the D gene could be TRBD1 or TRBD2 (5 bases each). V dropped 4 bases and J dropped 4 bases, with 20 bases sitting between them. Germline V CDR1 and CDR2: SGHRS, YFSETQ. The CDR3 runs 16 residues. The CDR3 reads CASSLSQGRGGETQYF. In DNA, the CDR3 is TGCGCCAGCAGCCTCAGCCAGGGCCGCGGAGGAGAGACCCAGTACTTC.

The rearrangement joins TRBV5-6 to TRBJ2-7; D call uncertain. V was clipped by 0 bases and J by 3 bases, with 16 bases between them. The CDR3 has 16 amino acids. Germline loops: CDR1 SGHDT, CDR2 YYEEEE. The CDR3 spells CASSLEKTETFYEQYF. The CDR3 DNA is TGTGCCAGCAGCTTGGAGAAGACGGAAACCTTCTACGAGCAGTACTTC.

This clone was observed a single time. V is TRBV11-2 and J is TRBJ1-3, with no clear D. CDR1 SGHAT and CDR2 FQNNGV come from the germline V gene. V lost 4 bases and J 2 bases, leaving 6 bases between the germline ends. The CDR3 sequence is 13 residues long. The CDR3 reads CASSSPPGNTIYF. The DNA of the CDR3 is TGTGCCAGCAGCTCCCCGCCTGGAAACACCATATATTTT.

The V and J genes are TRBV5-1 and TRBJ2-1; D is unclear. Deletions cut 1 base from V and 0 bases from J, with 8 bases between. The CDR3 has 15 residues. Germline V gene lookup returns CDR1 SGHRS and CDR2 YFSETQ. In DNA form, the CDR3 reads TGCGCCAGCAGCTTGCAAAGTGGCTCCTACAATGAGCAGTTCTTC. Its translation: CASSLQSGSYNEQFF.

This clone showed up just a few times. This chain uses TRBV28 with TRBJ1-4, with TRBD1 matching 9 bases. The V gene's germline CDR1 is MDHEN and CDR2 SYDVKM. The CDR3 spans 15 residues. Trimming cost V 3 bases and J 5 bases; bases outside gene matches: 4. CDR3 loop: CASSLGQGINEKLFF. In nucleotides, the CDR3 is TGTGCCAGCAGTTTGGGACAGGGAATCAATGAAAAACTGTTTTTT.

In this sample, this clone turned up once. This rearrangement joins TRBV7-3 to TRBJ2-2; D is possibly TRBD1 or TRBD2 (5 bases each). The CDR3 runs 12 residues. In germline, CDR1 is SGHTA, CDR2 FQGTGA. V lost 8 bases and J lost 1, with 5 bases in between. The CDR3: CASGGNTGELFF. CDR3 coding DNA: TGTGCCAGCGGGGGGAACACCGGGGAGCTGTTTTTT.

This clone is categorized as medium-sized. The chain recombines TRBV12-5 with TRBJ2-1; the D gene is possibly TRBD2 (6 bases). This CDR3 is 12 amino acids long. Trimming left V 6 bases short and J 6 bases short, with 9 bases between. CDR1 is LGHNT, CDR2 FRNRAP, per germline. The CDR3 loop reads CASGTGLNEQFF. CDR3 nucleotide sequence: TGTGCTAGTGGCACGGGACTCAATGAGCAGTTCTTC.

This chain uses TRBV10-3 with TRBJ1-2; D uncertain. Germline V gene lookup returns CDR1 ENHRY and CDR2 SYGVKD. The CDR3 length is 15 residues. Trimming pared 10 bases from V and 8 bases from J, leaving 26 bases between. CDR3 bases: TGTGCCACCAAACTGATGAGCGGGCCTGCGGAGGGCTACACCTTC. Its protein is CATKLMSGPAEGYTF.

The rearrangement uses TRBV28 and TRBJ1-3; D not certain. CDR3 length equals 16 residues. Germline values: CDR1 MDHEN, CDR2 SYDVKM. The ends were cut back, 7 bases at V and 0 bases at J, with 16 bases in the middle. The CDR3 nucleotides are TGTGCCAGCACCCAACCGGCGGCAGTCTCTGGAAACACCATATATTTT. Translating gives CASTQPAAVSGNTIYF.

The chain combines TRBV27 with TRBJ1-5; D is ambiguous. This CDR3 contains 13 residues. CDR1 is MNHEY, CDR2 SMNVEV, per germline (reference sequence). V was shortened by 3 bases and J by 5 bases, with 8 bases between the two germline ends. Here the CDR3 reads CASSFREDQPQHF. The CDR3 nucleotides read TGTGCCAGCAGTTTCCGGGAGGATCAGCCCCAGCATTTT.

The chain employs TRBV30 and TRBJ1-1; the D gene is possibly TRBD1 (5 bases). The CDR3 is 13 residues long. V shed 0 bases and J shed 0 bases, with 5 bases lying between them. The V gene's germline CDR1 is GTSNPN and CDR2 SVGIG (reference sequence). The CDR3 DNA reads as TGTGCCTGGAGTGTGGGGGTGAACACTGAAGCTTTCTTT. Translating it yields CAWSVGVNTEAFF. The full variable domain, in which reference TRBV30 and TRBJ1-1 provide the parts outside the CDR3, is SQTIHQWPATLVQPVGSPLSLECTVEGTSNPNLYWYRQAAGRGLQLLFYSVGIGQISSEVPQNLSASRPQDRQFILSSKKLLLSDSGFYLCAWSVGVNTEAFFGQGTRLTVV.

CDR3 amino acids: CASSVGGAGSPLHF. The CDR3 region has the DNA TGTGCCAGCAGCGTAGGTGGGGCCGGTTCACCCCTCCACTTT. This chain joins TRBV9 and TRBJ1-6; D possibly corresponds to TRBD1 (5 bases). The germline gives CDR1 SGDLS, CDR2 YYNGEE. CDR3 size: 14 residues. With 0 bases removed from V and 9 bases from J, the gap between germline ends came to 10 bases.

The J gene is TRBJ1-1, the V gene TRBV6-1; 7 positions agree with TRBD1. Trimming at V came to 11 bases and at J to 0 bases, leaving 6 bases not matched to a gene. CDR1 is MNHNS and CDR2 is SASEGT in the germline V gene. The CDR3 totals 13 residues. The CDR3 nucleotides read TGTGCCGGAGGACAGGTCCTGAACACTGAAGCTTTCTTT. Protein product: CAGGQVLNTEAFF.

The chain couples TRBV5-5 to TRBJ2-5; D unclear. Germline lookup yields CDR1 SGHKS and CDR2 YYEKEE (reference sequence). Deletions cut 6 bases from V and 4 bases from J, with 4 bases between. The CDR3 has 10 amino acids. Here the CDR3 DNA reads TGTGCCAGCAAACGAGAGACCCAGTACTTC. This encodes CASKRETQYF.

This chain joins TRBV7-9 and TRBJ1-2; D gene unclear. This CDR3 contains 15 residues. Germline values: CDR1 SEHNR, CDR2 FQNEAQ (reference sequence). Trimming stripped 1 base from V and 7 bases from J, with 16 bases between. CDR3 nucleotides: TGTGCCAGCAGCTTAGGTGGGAAGGACTATGGTGGCTACACCTTC. This gives the protein CASSLGGKDYGGYTF.

The chain joins TRBV7-2 to TRBJ2-1; 8 bases map to TRBD2. The germline gives CDR1 SGHTA, CDR2 FQGNSA. This CDR3 has 15 amino acids. Unmatched junction bases numbered 5, after V lost 2 bases and J lost 5 bases. This chain's CDR3 is CASSLTPGGNNEQFF. For the CDR3, the DNA is TGTGCCAGCAGCTTAACGCCGGGGGGGAACAATGAGCAGTTCTTC.

This clone was seen ten or more times. The chain joins TRBV28 to TRBJ1-1; TRBD1 is a possible D gene (6 bases). The CDR3 length is 14 residues. Germline CDR1 MDHEN, CDR2 SYDVKM. V lost 8 bases, J lost 4 bases, and 17 bases lay in between. CDR3 amino acids: CASYIQGSGTEAFF. The CDR3 bases are TGTGCCAGCTACATCCAGGGGAGTGGCACTGAAGCTTTCTTT.

The CDR3 region is CASSAGGGWTEAFF. The CDR3 DNA reads TGTGCCAGCAGTGCCGGAGGGGGGTGGACTGAAGCTTTCTTT. V is TRBV25-1 and J is TRBJ1-1, with a weak D call TRBD1 (6 bases). V was cut by 4 bases and J by 5 bases, with 14 bases left in between. From germline, CDR1 is MGHDK and CDR2 SYGVNS. This CDR3 comprises 14 residues.

This clone was picked up a small number of times. V gene TRBV10-3 combines with J gene TRBJ2-7; D remains unclear. V was clipped by 1 base and J by 3 bases, with 7 bases between them. CDR1 is ENHRY, CDR2 SYGVKD, per germline. The CDR3 consists of 13 residues. The CDR3 protein is CAISELWDYEQYV. CDR3 nucleotide sequence: TGTGCCATCAGTGAGTTGTGGGACTACGAGCAGTACGTC.

The V and J genes are TRBV11-2 and TRBJ1-2, with 10 bases that match TRBD1. CDR1 and CDR2 (germline): SGHAT, FQNNGV. The CDR3 runs to 14 residues. The V and J ends lost 3 bases and 6 bases, in that order; junction bases with no gene match: 4. This CDR3 reads CASSFIGTGDGYTF. Written as DNA, the CDR3 is TGTGCCAGCAGCTTCATCGGGACAGGGGATGGCTACACCTTC.

The genes are TRBV2 and TRBJ2-6; TRBD1 agrees at 8 bases. V shed 3 bases and J 2 bases; nucleotides not matched to a gene: 12. The CDR3 has 19 residues. CDR1 and CDR2 (germline): SNHLY, FYNNEI. The CDR3 reads CASSDSGQGRYTGANVLTF. CDR3 coding DNA: TGTGCCAGCAGTGACTCTGGACAGGGACGGTATACTGGGGCCAACGTCCTGACTTTC.